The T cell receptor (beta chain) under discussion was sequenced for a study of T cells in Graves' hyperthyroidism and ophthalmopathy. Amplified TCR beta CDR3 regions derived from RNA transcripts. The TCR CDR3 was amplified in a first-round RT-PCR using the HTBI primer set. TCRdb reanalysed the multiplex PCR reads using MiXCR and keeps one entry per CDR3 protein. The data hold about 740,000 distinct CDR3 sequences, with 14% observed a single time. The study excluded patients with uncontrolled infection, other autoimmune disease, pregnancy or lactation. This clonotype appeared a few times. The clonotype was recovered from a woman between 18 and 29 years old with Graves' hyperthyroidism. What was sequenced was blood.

The CDR3 protein is CASSLRSSGIDEQYF. Here the CDR3 DNA reads TGTGCCAGCAGCTTAAGGTCTAGCGGGATTGATGAGCAGTACTTC. V and J are TRBV13 and TRBJ2-7; 9 nucleotides agree with TRBD2. From germline, CDR1 is PRHDT and CDR2 FYEKMQ (reference sequence). The CDR3 runs to 15 residues. Trimming at V came to 2 bases and at J to 7 bases, leaving 9 bases not matched to a gene.